The 30 T cell receptor beta chains listed next were all sequenced from one sample in a study of cytomegalovirus exposure and HLA in healthy donors. In the PCR, 60 Vbeta and 13 Jbeta primers were used. The protocol was immunoSEQ multiplex PCR, while the TCRdb copy is restricted to in-frame clones and leaves out a portion. The sample holds nearly 95,000 clones, 79% seen once. Sequencing used PBMCs. These receptors all come from a woman aged 35 to 49 in good health and CMV-seronegative.

V gene TRBV7-3 combines with J gene TRBJ2-7, with TRBD2 matching 9 bases. Germline V CDR1 and CDR2: SGHTA, FQGTGA. The CDR3 covers 14 residues. V lost 8 bases to trimming and J lost 2 bases; unmatched junction nucleotides: 7. The CDR3 DNA is TGTGCCAGCTCCAATGGCGGGGGGGCCTACGAGCAGTACTTC. Encoded protein: CASSNGGGAYEQYF.

V is TRBV28 and J is TRBJ1-1; the D is unclear. CDR3 length equals 12 residues. In germline, CDR1 is MDHEN, CDR2 SYDVKM. The V and J ends lost 6 bases and 3 bases respectively, with 8 bases between them. The CDR3 region is CASRVRDTEAFF. The CDR3 region has the DNA TGTGCCAGCAGGGTGAGGGACACTGAAGCTTTCTTT.

In this sample, this clone turned up once. J is TRBJ1-1 and V is TRBV6-6, with 9 bases identical to TRBD1. Per germline, CDR1 MNHNY and CDR2 SVGAGI (reference sequence). The CDR3 covers 15 residues. After removal of 6 bases from V and 3 bases from J, the junction contained 8 bases not matched to a gene. CDR3 amino acids: CASRLGDRDDTEAFF. The CDR3 DNA reads TGTGCCAGCAGACTGGGGGACAGGGATGACACTGAAGCTTTCTTT.

The chain links TRBV7-3 to TRBJ1-6; TRBD1 agrees at 10 bases. This CDR3 is 15 amino acids long. CDR1 is SGHTA and CDR2 is FQGTGA in the germline V gene. The junction had 2 bases not matched to a gene; V was cut back by 1 base and J by 8 bases. CDR3 sequence reads: CASSLRDRGHSPLHF. The CDR3 DNA follows: TGTGCCAGCAGCTTAAGGGACAGGGGTCATTCACCCCTCCACTTT.

V is TRBV23-1 and J is TRBJ1-2; D gene uncertain. TRBV23-1 is noted as an ORF with a role that remains uncertain. The CDR3 runs to 17 residues. The ends were cut back, 3 bases at V and 0 bases at J, with 17 bases in the middle. CDR3 protein: CASSQQTLRLANYGYTF. CDR3 bases: TGCGCCAGCAGTCAGCAGACGCTGAGGCTCGCTAACTATGGCTACACCTTC.

The genes are TRBV4-2 and TRBJ1-2, with TRBD1 matching 8 bases. In germline, CDR1 is LGHNA, CDR2 YNFKEQ. This CDR3 has 14 residues. Trimming took 3 bases from V and 3 from J; bases not matched to a gene: 3. The CDR3 DNA sequence: TGTGCCAGCAGCCATCTACAGGGGGACTATGGCTACACCTTC. Residues: CASSHLQGDYGYTF.

The rearrangement links TRBV4-3 to TRBJ2-5, with D possibly matching TRBD2 (7 bases). Germline V gene sequence: CDR1 LGHNA, CDR2 YSLEER. The CDR3 extends over 17 amino acids. Trimming pared 0 bases from V and 7 bases from J, leaving 21 bases between. The CDR3 DNA follows: TGCGCCAGCAGCCAAGATTTCGCGGGGGCCCAGCTTAGGACCCAGTACTTC. Amino acid sequence: CASSQDFAGAQLRTQYF.

The chain carries TRBV6-1 and TRBJ2-2, with D possibly TRBD1 on 6 matching bases. This CDR3 spans 13 amino acids. V was clipped by 6 bases and J by 1 base, with 6 bases between them. Germline CDR1 MNHNS, CDR2 SASEGT. The CDR3 DNA reads as TGTGCCAGCAGGGACAGGAACACCGGGGAGCTGTTTTTT. Translated: CASRDRNTGELFF.

The rearrangement links TRBV28 to TRBJ1-4, with a weak D call TRBD1 (6 bases). This CDR3 region has 16 residues. Germline CDR1 MDHEN, CDR2 SYDVKM. V dropped 3 bases and J dropped 7 bases, with 18 bases sitting between them. The CDR3 region is CASSFDRQVDREKLFF. CDR3 bases: TGTGCCAGCAGTTTCGATCGACAGGTGGACCGTGAAAAACTGTTTTTT.

CDR3 residues: CASSAYRDTQETQYF. CDR3 DNA: TGTGCCAGCTCAGCGTACCGGGACACCCAAGAGACCCAGTACTTC. The rearrangement links TRBV18 to TRBJ2-5; D might be TRBD1 (6 bases). CDR3 length equals 15 residues. Germline V gene data show CDR1 as KGHSH and CDR2 as LQKENI. V lost 5 bases to trimming and J lost 1 base, with 14 bases between them.

The V gene is TRBV30, the J gene TRBJ1-2, with TRBD1 identical over 8 bases. CDR1 is GTSNPN, CDR2 SVGIG, per germline (reference sequence). This CDR3 comprises 13 residues. J was trimmed by 8 bases and V by 5 bases; bases with no gene match: 10. For the CDR3, the DNA is TGTGCCTGGGCCCTTCAGGGGGCGGGGGGCTACACCTTC. Translated: CAWALQGAGGYTF.

The CDR3 DNA reads as TGTGCCAGCAGCTCCCGGACTGAAAGCACCGGGGAGCTGTTTTTT. It is translated as CASSSRTESTGELFF. The V and J genes are TRBV7-3 and TRBJ2-2; maybe TRBD2 (5 bases). The CDR3 has 15 residues. V dropped 4 bases and J dropped 4 bases, with 13 bases sitting between them. The germline V gene has CDR1 SGHTA and CDR2 FQGTGA.

The rearrangement links TRBV2 to TRBJ1-2, with 7 nucleotides matching TRBD1. CDR1 SNHLY and CDR2 FYNNEI come from the germline V gene. This CDR3 has 13 amino acids. The V segment lost 4 bases and the J segment 10 bases; nucleotides outside the gene matches: 9. CDR3 DNA sequence: TGTGCCAGCAGTGTCGGGCAGGGGGTATCCTACACCTTC. Protein: CASSVGQGVSYTF.

CDR3 sequence (DNA): TGTGCCAGCAGCCGAATTCGGGGGCGCGTGGGGGCGGGAGATGAAAAACTGTTTTTT. Translation gives CASSRIRGRVGAGDEKLFF. The chain recombines TRBV27 with TRBJ1-4, with D perhaps matching TRBD1 (6 bases). V gave up 6 bases and J gave up 6 bases, with 29 bases separating them. CDR3 length equals 19 residues. Germline lookup yields CDR1 MNHEY and CDR2 SMNVEV (reference sequence). The complete variable domain, with remaining parts taken from reference TRBV27 and TRBJ1-4, reads EAQVTQNPRYLITVTGKKLTVTCSQNMNHEYMSWYRQDPGLGLRQIYYSMNVEVTDKGDVPEGYKVSRKEKRNFPLILESPSPNQTSLYFCASSRIRGRVGAGDEKLFFGSGTQLSVL.

This clone has more than one count but fewer than ten. This chain joins TRBV6-5 and TRBJ1-1, with 7 bases lining up with TRBD1. After removal of 7 bases from V and 5 bases from J, the junction contained 7 bases not matched to a gene. The CDR3 is 13 residues long. The germline gives CDR1 MNHEY, CDR2 SVGAGI. The CDR3 region is CASTKTGLTEAFF. DNA of the CDR3: TGTGCCAGCACCAAGACAGGGTTAACTGAAGCTTTCTTT.

About this clone itself: This sample also contains other DNA sequences that code for the same CDR3. The chain carries TRBV6-4 and TRBJ1-6; 7 bases match TRBD1. V lost 0 bases to trimming and J lost 7 bases; unmatched junction nucleotides: 0. The CDR3 runs 14 residues. Germline CDR1 is MRHNA and CDR2 is SNTAGT. CDR3: CASSDSGGNSPLHF. The CDR3 nucleotides are TGTGCCAGCAGTGACTCAGGGGGCAATTCACCCCTCCACTTT.

The chain links TRBV18 to TRBJ1-4; D gene ambiguous. The germline V and J ends were trimmed by 3 bases and 7 bases, with 9 bases remaining between them. Germline V CDR1 and CDR2: KGHSH, LQKENI. This CDR3 contains 13 residues. The CDR3 DNA reads TGTGCCAGCTCACCCGACAAATCTGAAAAACTGTTTTTT. This sequence encodes CASSPDKSEKLFF. The full variable domain, with the rest looked up from reference TRBV18 and TRBJ1-4, is NAGVMQNPRHLVRRRGQEARLRCSPMKGHSHVYWYRQLPEEGLKFMVYLQKENIIDESGMPKERFSAEFPKEGPSILRIQQVVRGDSAAYFCASSPDKSEKLFFGSGTQLSVL.

V is TRBV5-1 and J is TRBJ2-2; a weak D match, TRBD1 (6 bases). The CDR3 extends over 14 amino acids. Germline lookup yields CDR1 SGHRS and CDR2 YFSETQ. Trimming took 3 bases from V and 4 from J, leaving 10 bases between them. Here the CDR3 reads CASSSQGFTGELFF. Here the CDR3 DNA reads TGCGCCAGCAGCTCACAGGGTTTCACCGGGGAGCTGTTTTTT.

This chain links TRBV5-1 with TRBJ2-7, with 8 bases that match TRBD1. The germline gives CDR1 SGHRS, CDR2 YFSETQ. V was clipped by 4 bases and J by 0 bases; unmatched bases: 9. This CDR3 is 16 amino acids long. The CDR3 DNA reads TGCGCCAGCAGCACAACAGGGGGTACTAGCTCCTACGAGCAGTACTTC. This sequence encodes CASSTTGGTSSYEQYF.

This chain connects TRBV25-1 to TRBJ1-2, with D perhaps matching TRBD1 (6 bases). Germline CDR1 is MGHDK and CDR2 is SYGVNS. The CDR3 totals 17 residues. V lost 5 bases and J 0 bases, leaving 19 bases between the germline ends. The CDR3 region is CASSPTSGGPSNYGYTF. CDR3 nucleotides: TGTGCCAGCAGTCCTACATCCGGGGGGCCGTCTAACTATGGCTACACCTTC.

The chain couples TRBV5-6 to TRBJ2-7; possibly TRBD1 for D (6 bases). V gave up 4 bases and J gave up 2 bases, with 13 bases separating them. CDR3 length: 14 residues. Germline-derived CDR1 and CDR2 are SGHDT and YYEEEE. As DNA, the CDR3 is TGTGCCAGCAGCACCCGGGACATCACCTACGAGCAGTACTTC. Its protein product is CASSTRDITYEQYF.

The genes are TRBV30 and TRBJ2-2; tentatively, D is TRBD2 (6 bases). CDR1 and CDR2 (germline): GTSNPN, SVGIG (reference sequence). The length of the CDR3 is 14 residues. With 3 bases removed from V and 4 bases from J, the gap between germline ends came to 12 bases. The CDR3 here is CAWSFQGGTGELFF. CDR3 coding DNA: TGTGCCTGGAGCTTTCAGGGAGGCACCGGGGAGCTGTTTTTT.

This chain connects TRBV18 to TRBJ2-7; no clear D gene. This CDR3 comprises 14 residues. CDR1 is KGHSH and CDR2 is LQKENI in the germline V gene. Trimming pared 3 bases from V and 0 bases from J, leaving 9 bases between. The DNA for the CDR3 is TGTGCCAGCTCACCCCAGGATACCTCCTACGAGCAGTACTTC. As protein: CASSPQDTSYEQYF.

The chain employs TRBV28 and TRBJ2-2; a possible D gene is TRBD2 (6 bases). Germline assignment: CDR1 MDHEN and CDR2 SYDVKM. The germline V and J ends were trimmed by 3 bases and 6 bases, with 20 bases remaining between them. This CDR3 region has 17 residues. The CDR3: CASSFNPREANAGELFF. CDR3 sequence (DNA): TGTGCCAGCAGTTTTAATCCTAGGGAGGCTAACGCCGGGGAGCTGTTTTTT.

The chain uses TRBV10-3 and TRBJ1-1; TRBD1 aligns across 7 bases. V lost 6 bases, J lost 4 bases, and 2 bases stayed unmatched. The germline gives CDR1 ENHRY, CDR2 SYGVKD. The CDR3 contains 12 residues. The CDR3 region is CAIRTGATEAFF. The CDR3 DNA reads as TGTGCCATCAGAACAGGGGCCACTGAAGCTTTCTTT.

This chain joins TRBV9 and TRBJ1-1; 7 bases line up with TRBD1. The V and J ends lost 3 bases and 0 bases, in that order; junction bases with no gene match: 8. Per germline, CDR1 SGDLS and CDR2 YYNGEE. The CDR3 length is 16 residues. The CDR3 sequence: CASSEGAGIMNTEAFF. The CDR3 DNA is TGTGCCAGCAGCGAGGGGGCAGGGATCATGAACACTGAAGCTTTCTTT.

V gene TRBV13 combines with J gene TRBJ1-1; TRBD1 is a possible D gene (5 bases). Germline V gene sequence: CDR1 PRHDT, CDR2 FYEKMQ (reference sequence). The V end lost 2 bases, the J end lost 1 base, and 11 bases lay between the germline ends. The CDR3 is 15 amino acids. The CDR3 sequence is CASSLPGLQNTEAFF. The CDR3 nucleotides read TGTGCCAGCAGCTTACCGGGACTCCAGAACACTGAAGCTTTCTTT. The full variable domain, its missing parts supplied by reference TRBV13 and TRBJ1-1, is AAGVIQSPRHLIKEKRETATLKCYPIPRHDTVYWYQQGPGQDPQFLISFYEKMQSDKGSIPDRFSAQQFSDYHSELNMSSLELGDSALYFCASSLPGLQNTEAFFGQGTRLTVV.

This clone was observed a single time. The V gene is TRBV5-1, the J gene TRBJ2-3, with TRBD1 matching 7 bases. This CDR3 spans 13 amino acids. V lost 5 bases and J lost 5; bases outside the gene matches: 5. Germline CDR1 SGHRS, CDR2 YFSETQ. In nucleotides, the CDR3 is TGCGCCAGCAGACACACAGGGGTAGATACGCAGTATTTT. Protein: CASRHTGVDTQYF.

The J gene is TRBJ1-2, the V gene TRBV6-5, with D maybe TRBD1 (5 bases). This CDR3 is 13 amino acids long. V shed 9 bases and J shed 2 bases, with 13 bases lying between them. In germline, CDR1 is MNHEY, CDR2 SVGAGI. The CDR3 nucleotides are TGTGCCAGTCGGGACTCGGGGAACTATGGCTACACCTTC. It codes for CASRDSGNYGYTF.

J is TRBJ1-6 and V is TRBV5-4; 7 bases are shared with TRBD1. The CDR3 spans 18 residues. Germline values: CDR1 SGHNT, CDR2 YYREEE (reference sequence). V gave up 0 bases and J gave up 1 base; unmatched junction bases: 7. As DNA, the CDR3 is TGTGCCAGCAGCTTGGGACAGGGATCCGGGTCCTATAATTCACCCCTCCACTTT. Amino acid sequence: CASSLGQGSGSYNSPLHF.